This T cell receptor beta chain was recovered during a study of control samples from healthy donors and cancer patients. TCRdb's table, derived via immunoSEQ multiplex PCR, lists solely in-frame clones and lacks some. The sample holds more than 90,000 clones, about 89% seen once. Per the germline V gene, CDR1 is MNHEY and CDR2 is SVGEGT. The CDR3 contains 15 residues. V shed 4 bases and J 2 bases; nucleotides not matched to a gene: 6. The sequence came from a man under 40 in good health. Sequencing was performed on blood. V is TRBV6-2 or TRBV6-3 and J is TRBJ1-2; the match to TRBD1 covers 8 bases. This CDR3 reads CASSWTGTYNYGYTF. CDR3 nucleotides: TGTGCCAGCAGTTGGACAGGGACTTACAACTATGGCTACACCTTC.